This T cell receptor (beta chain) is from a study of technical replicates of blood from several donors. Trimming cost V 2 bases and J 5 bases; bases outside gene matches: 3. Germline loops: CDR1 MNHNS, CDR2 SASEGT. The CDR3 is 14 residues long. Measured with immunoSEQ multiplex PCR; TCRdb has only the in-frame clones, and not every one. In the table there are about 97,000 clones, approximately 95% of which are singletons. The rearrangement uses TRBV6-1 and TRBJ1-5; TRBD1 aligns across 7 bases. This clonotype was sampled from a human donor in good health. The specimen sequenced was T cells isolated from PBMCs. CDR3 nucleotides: TGTGCCAGCAGTGAACTTACAGGGGATCAGCCCCAGCATTTT. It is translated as CASSELTGDQPQHF.